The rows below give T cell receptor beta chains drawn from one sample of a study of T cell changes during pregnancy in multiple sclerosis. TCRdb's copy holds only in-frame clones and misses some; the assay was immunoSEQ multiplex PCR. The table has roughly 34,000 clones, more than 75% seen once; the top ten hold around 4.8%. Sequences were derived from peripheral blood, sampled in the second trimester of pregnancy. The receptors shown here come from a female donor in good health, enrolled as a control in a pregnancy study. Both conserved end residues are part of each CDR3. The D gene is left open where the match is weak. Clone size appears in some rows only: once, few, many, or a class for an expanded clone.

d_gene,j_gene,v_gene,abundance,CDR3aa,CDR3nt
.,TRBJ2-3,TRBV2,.,CASNSPRADTQYF,TGTGCCAGCAACTCCCCTAGAGCGGATACGCAGTATTTT
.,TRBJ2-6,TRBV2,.,CASAYSGANVLTF,TGTGCCTCCGCGTACTCTGGGGCCAACGTCCTGACTTTC
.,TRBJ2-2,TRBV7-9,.,CASSSQTGFTGELFF,TGTGCCAGCAGCTCTCAGACAGGTTTCACCGGGGAGCTGTTTTTT
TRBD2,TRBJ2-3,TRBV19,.,CASRVLASAAGEATDTQYF,TGTGCCAGTAGAGTATTAGCCTCGGCGGCGGGAGAGGCCACAGATACGCAGTATTTT
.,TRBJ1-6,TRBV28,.,CASSPSRADNSPLHF,TGTGCCAGCAGTCCCTCCAGGGCAGATAATTCACCCCTCCACTTT
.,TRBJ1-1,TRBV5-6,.,CASSLKGIGDTEAFF,TGTGCCAGCAGCTTGAAGGGGATTGGGGACACTGAAGCTTTCTTT
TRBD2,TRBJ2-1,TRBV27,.,CASVPTSGTVEQFF,TGTGCCAGCGTCCCGACTAGCGGGACGGTTGAGCAGTTCTTC
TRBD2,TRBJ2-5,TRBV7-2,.,CASSLLAGGVETQYF,TGTGCCAGCAGCCTCCTAGCGGGGGGGGTAGAGACCCAGTACTTC
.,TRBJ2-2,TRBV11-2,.,CASSSVRVSTGELFF,TGTGCCAGCAGCTCTGTGAGAGTTTCCACCGGGGAGCTGTTTTTT
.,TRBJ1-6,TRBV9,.,CASSPQGGANSPLHF,TGTGCCAGCAGCCCCCAGGGTGGGGCTAATTCACCCCTCCACTTT
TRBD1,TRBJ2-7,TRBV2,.,CASSRPRLGQGYEQYF,TGTGCCAGCAGTCGTCCACGACTGGGACAGGGCTACGAGCAGTACTTC
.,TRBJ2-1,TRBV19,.,CASSIEAGTLTDNEQFF,TGTGCCAGTAGTATTGAAGCGGGCACACTCACTGACAATGAGCAGTTCTTC
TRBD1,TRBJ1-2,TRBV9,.,CASQDRERYGYTF,TGTGCCAGCCAGGACAGGGAACGCTATGGCTACACCTTC
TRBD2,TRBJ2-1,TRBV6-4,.,CASSDERGNEQFF,TGTGCCAGCAGTGACGAGCGGGGAAATGAGCAGTTCTTC
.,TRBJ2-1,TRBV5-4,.,CAYQMGRNEQFF,TGTGCCTATCAGATGGGGAGGAATGAGCAGTTCTTC
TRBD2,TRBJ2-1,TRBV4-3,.,CASSQGSGGRYNEQFF,TGCGCCAGCAGCCAGGGTTCGGGGGGGCGATACAATGAGCAGTTCTTC
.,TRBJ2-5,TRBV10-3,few,CAISELELETQYF,TGTGCCATCAGTGAGCTAGAGTTAGAGACCCAGTACTTC
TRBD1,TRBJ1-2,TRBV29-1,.,CSVGQGAALRFGYTF,TGCAGCGTTGGACAGGGGGCCGCCTTACGGTTTGGCTACACCTTC
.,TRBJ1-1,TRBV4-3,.,CASSHVRGNTEAFF,TGCGCCAGCAGCCATGTCAGGGGCAACACTGAAGCTTTCTTT
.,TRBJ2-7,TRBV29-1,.,CSVVGGTGPYEQYF,TGCAGCGTTGTGGGGGGGACAGGTCCCTACGAGCAGTACTTC
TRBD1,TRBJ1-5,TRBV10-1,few,CASSGTGGRVQPQHF,TGCGCCAGCAGTGGGACAGGGGGCCGTGTTCAGCCCCAGCATTTT
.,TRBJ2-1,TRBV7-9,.,CASSLPGGRPSSYNEQFF,TGTGCCAGCAGCTTACCGGGGGGCAGGCCTAGCTCCTACAATGAGCAGTTCTTC
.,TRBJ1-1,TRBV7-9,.,CASTFTQGQLTEAFF,TGTGCCAGCACCTTTACGCAGGGCCAACTCACTGAAGCTTTCTTT
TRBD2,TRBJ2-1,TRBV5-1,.,CASREGLARNEQFF,TGCGCCAGCAGGGAGGGACTAGCGCGGAATGAGCAGTTCTTC
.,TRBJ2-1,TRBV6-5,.,CASRSGQWSGGQFF,TGTGCCAGCAGGTCCGGACAGTGGAGTGGTGGGCAGTTCTTC
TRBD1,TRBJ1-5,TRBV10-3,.,CAISESRGQGTNQPQHF,TGTGCCATCAGTGAGTCGAGGGGACAGGGGACCAATCAGCCCCAGCATTTT
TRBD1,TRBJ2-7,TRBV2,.,CASSGTDRGEYEQYF,TGTGCCAGCAGTGGAACGGACAGGGGAGAGTACGAGCAGTACTTC